These 27 T cell receptor beta chains share one sample of origin, sequenced in a study of blood T cells in healthy people across ages. Primed by a sample-barcoded 5' primer and a J-beta primer mix, a second PCR proceeded for about 6 to 12 cycles. MiXCR, run by TCRdb on the 5' RACE reads, gives a single entry per CDR3 protein. The repertoire holds more than 1.4 million distinct CDR3 sequences, 42% seen once, with 7.9% in the top ten. Sequenced input: blood. The receptors originated from a woman aged 18-29 years in good health.

This clonotype has just a few counts. CDR3 region: CASSQDRFRQDYEQYF. In nucleotides, the CDR3 is TGTGCCAGCAGCCAAGATCGCTTCCGACAGGACTACGAGCAGTACTTC. J is TRBJ2-7 and V is TRBV14, with D tentatively TRBD1 (6 bases). Germline lookup yields CDR1 SGHDN and CDR2 FVKESK. Trimming removed 0 bases from V and 3 bases from J, with 15 bases in between. The CDR3 has 16 residues.

This chain joins TRBV29-1 and TRBJ2-7; D is perhaps TRBD2 (6 bases). The CDR3 has 13 residues. Trimming left V 6 bases short and J 5 bases short, with 17 bases between. From germline, CDR1 is SQVTM and CDR2 ANQGSEA. CDR3 sequence (DNA): TGCAGCGTAGTGCTAGCGTATACTGACGAGCAGTACTTC. Amino acids: CSVVLAYTDEQYF.

The chain joins TRBV12-5 to TRBJ2-3, with D possibly matching TRBD2 (5 bases). V lost 3 bases, J lost 6 bases, and 13 bases lay in between. CDR1 and CDR2 from the germline V gene are LGHNT and FRNRAP. The CDR3 loop spans 14 amino acids. The CDR3, as DNA: TGTGCTAGTGGTTTTCCCACTAGTGCGGATACGCAGTATTTT. It codes for CASGFPTSADTQYF.

The table lists this clonotype with a few counts. The J gene is TRBJ2-1, the V gene TRBV3-1; 8 bases agree with TRBD2. Germline V gives CDR1 LGHDT, CDR2 YNNKEL (reference sequence). With V trimmed by 4 bases and J by 3 bases, 5 bases remained unmatched. CDR3 size: 15 residues. The CDR3 loop is CASSPSSGDYNEQFF. CDR3 DNA: TGTGCCAGCAGCCCAAGTAGCGGGGACTACAATGAGCAGTTCTTC.

The chain uses TRBV15 and TRBJ1-1, with 8 bases aligning to TRBD1. From germline, CDR1 is LNHNV and CDR2 YYDKDF (reference sequence). This CDR3 region has 15 residues. The junction had 9 bases not matched to a gene; V was cut back by 6 bases and J by 3 bases. The CDR3: CATRKSTGEDTEAFF. The CDR3 DNA follows: TGTGCCACCAGGAAGTCGACAGGGGAGGACACTGAAGCTTTCTTT. Full variable domain (remainder filled in from reference TRBV15 and TRBJ1-1): DAMVIQNPRYQVTQFGKPVTLSCSQTLNHNVMYWYQQKSSQAPKLLFHYYDKDFNNEADTPDNFQSRRPNTSFCFLDIRSPGLGDTAMYLCATRKSTGEDTEAFFGQGTRLTVV.

As to this clonotype: The junction shows a germline mismatch at one end, possibly a read error. The chain carries TRBV3-1 and TRBJ2-3; no clear D gene. CDR3 length equals 13 residues. Germline lookup yields CDR1 LGHDT and CDR2 YNNKEL (reference sequence). This CDR3 reads CAGSHGNMNTQYF. CDR3 bases: TGTGCCGGCAGCCACGGTAATATGAATACGCAGTATTTT.

Details on this clonotype: Mismatch with germline at one junction end may stem from a read error. This chain links TRBV28 with TRBJ1-2; 7 bases are a match to TRBD1. There are 14 residues in the CDR3. Germline CDR1 and CDR2: MDHEN and SYDVKM. CDR3: CAGSSAATGTGYTF. CDR3 nucleotides: TGTGCCGGCAGTTCCGCCGCGACAGGGACTGGCTACACCTTC.

The V gene is TRBV28, the J gene TRBJ2-1, with D possibly matching TRBD2 (7 bases). The CDR3 is 16 residues long. Trimming removed 6 bases from V and 4 bases from J, with 19 bases in between. CDR1 is MDHEN, CDR2 SYDVKM, per germline. The CDR3 protein is CASSRGGTRGYNEQFF. The CDR3 nucleotides read TGTGCCAGCAGCCGCGGGGGCACCAGGGGATACAATGAGCAGTTCTTC. Drawing the rest from reference TRBV28 and TRBJ2-1, the complete variable domain is DVKVTQSSRYLVKRTGEKVFLECVQDMDHENMFWYRQDPGLGLRLIYFSYDVKMKEKGDIPEGYSVSREKKERFSLILESASTNQTSMYLCASSRGGTRGYNEQFFGPGTRLTVL.

The chain combines TRBV7-6 with TRBJ2-6; D gene uncertain. The CDR3 is 18 residues long. V was clipped by 0 bases and J by 0 bases, with 12 bases between them. Germline lookup yields CDR1 SGHVS and CDR2 FNYEAQ. The CDR3 protein is CASSLAAQFVSGANVLTF. The CDR3 DNA follows: TGTGCCAGCAGCTTAGCCGCTCAGTTTGTCTCTGGGGCCAACGTCCTGACTTTC.

V is TRBV4-2 and J is TRBJ2-7; 7 nucleotides match TRBD2. The CDR3 sequence is 16 residues long. CDR1 and CDR2 from the germline V gene are LGHNA and YNFKEQ. V shed 1 base, J shed 1 base, and the junction held 7 bases outside the gene matches. The DNA of the CDR3 is TGTGCCAGCAGCCAAGTCGCGCGGGAGCGATCCTACGAGCAGTACTTC. This translates into CASSQVARERSYEQYF.

This clonotype has just a few counts. The V call is TRBV5-1, the J call TRBJ2-3; perhaps D is TRBD1 or TRBD2 (6 bases each). The CDR3 has 18 residues. The V gene's germline CDR1 is SGHRS and CDR2 YFSETQ. The V and J ends lost 4 bases and 1 base respectively, with 22 bases between them. The CDR3 protein is CASSRGLAVGFGTDTQYF. CDR3 in DNA: TGCGCCAGCAGCCGGGGGCTAGCCGTGGGTTTCGGCACAGATACGCAGTATTTT.

This clonotype turned up a few times. The rearrangement joins TRBV4-2 to TRBJ2-1; 7 bases agree with TRBD2. Germline CDR1 reads LGHNA; CDR2 reads YNFKEQ. V lost 1 base and J lost 6; bases outside the gene matches: 6. The CDR3 is 15 amino acids. The CDR3: CASSQAEASGNEQFF. CDR3 nucleotides: TGTGCCAGCAGCCAAGCGGAGGCTAGCGGCAATGAGCAGTTCTTC.

The chain has TRBV6-6 and TRBJ2-1, with D possibly being TRBD2 (5 bases). Germline CDR1 MNHNY, CDR2 SVGAGI (reference sequence). CDR3 size: 13 residues. V lost 1 base to trimming and J lost 8 bases, with 9 bases between them. As DNA, the CDR3 is TGTGCCAGCAGTTACTGGCGGGTAGATGAGCAGTTCTTC. It yields the protein CASSYWRVDEQFF.

The chain carries TRBV2 and TRBJ2-1, with TRBD1 as a possible D gene (6 bases). There are 15 residues in the CDR3. CDR1 and CDR2 (germline): SNHLY, FYNNEI. Trimming took 8 bases from V and 3 from J, leaving 17 bases between them. CDR3 DNA: TGTGCCAGCCCTACCAGGGGCCTACTCTACAATGAGCAGTTCTTC. As protein: CASPTRGLLYNEQFF.

The chain couples TRBV30 to TRBJ1-4; no firm D call. Germline values: CDR1 GTSNPN, CDR2 SVGIG (reference sequence). Trimming pared 0 bases from V and 4 bases from J, leaving 9 bases between. This CDR3 region has 14 residues. The DNA for the CDR3 is TGTGCCTGGAGTGTAGGAAGTAATAATGAAAAACTGTTTTTT. Translation: CAWSVGSNNEKLFF.

Only a few counts were recorded for this clonotype. The CDR3 reads CARGLAGGPLSETQYF. In DNA form, the CDR3 reads TGTGCCAGGGGACTAGCGGGAGGGCCCCTTTCAGAGACCCAGTACTTC. This rearrangement joins TRBV6-1 to TRBJ2-5; 16 positions agree with TRBD2. This CDR3 comprises 16 residues. CDR1 MNHNS and CDR2 SASEGT come from the germline V gene. Trimming removed 9 bases from V and 4 bases from J; junction bases left unmatched: 8.

This clonotype was picked up a small number of times. The V gene is TRBV5-1, the J gene TRBJ1-2; the D is unclear. The CDR3 covers 14 residues. Trimming took off 1 base at V and 4 bases at J, with 11 bases between the two ends. The V gene's germline CDR1 is SGHRS and CDR2 YFSETQ. The CDR3 sequence is CASSLTEGPYGYTF. CDR3 coding DNA: TGCGCCAGCAGCTTGACAGAGGGTCCCTATGGCTACACCTTC.

This chain connects TRBV6-1 to TRBJ1-3; D is uncertain. V lost 1 base and J lost 1, with 8 bases in between. The CDR3 is 15 residues long. The V gene's germline CDR1 is MNHNS and CDR2 SASEGT. The chain's CDR3 is CASSEEAGSGNTIYF. CDR3 sequence (DNA): TGTGCCAGCAGTGAAGAGGCAGGTTCTGGAAACACCATATATTTT.

The chain couples TRBV6-6 to TRBJ2-1, with D maybe TRBD2 (6 bases). V shed 5 bases and J shed 5 bases, with 19 bases lying between them. This CDR3 is 16 amino acids long. CDR1 is MNHNY, CDR2 SVGAGI, per germline (reference sequence). CDR3 in amino acids: CASSQHGERAHNEQFF. For the CDR3, the DNA is TGTGCCAGCAGTCAGCATGGGGAGCGGGCTCACAATGAGCAGTTCTTC.

This clonotype was seen many times. The chain joins TRBV20-1 to TRBJ2-7, with D uncertain. CDR1 and CDR2 from the germline V gene are DFQATT and SNEGSKA (reference sequence). The CDR3 loop spans 11 amino acids. Trimming shortened V by 3 bases and J by 6 bases, and 9 bases separated the two germline ends. CDR3 region: CSASSRGEQYF. In nucleotides, the CDR3 is TGCAGTGCTAGCAGTCGTGGCGAGCAGTACTTC.

A few counts support this clonotype. The CDR3 sequence: CASSPRLAGPVNEQFF. DNA of the CDR3: TGTGCCAGCAGCCCCCGACTAGCGGGGCCTGTCAATGAGCAGTTCTTC. The rearrangement joins TRBV9 to TRBJ2-1; TRBD2 agrees at 11 bases. The CDR3 consists of 16 residues. With 4 bases clipped from V and 6 bases from J, the junction kept 9 bases outside the gene matches. Germline V gives CDR1 SGDLS, CDR2 YYNGEE.

This sequence joins TRBV12-3 or TRBV12-4 and TRBJ2-1; D call uncertain. CDR3 length: 13 residues. V was trimmed by 4 bases and J by 7 bases, leaving 11 bases between them. Here the CDR3 DNA reads TGTGCCAGCAGTTATGGCGGAGAGAATGAGCAGTTCTTC. As protein: CASSYGGENEQFF.

For the CDR3, the DNA is TGTGCCAGCGCACGGGGGACTAGCGAAACCTACGAGCAGTACTTC. It is translated as CASARGTSETYEQYF. This chain joins TRBV9 and TRBJ2-7; 10 positions match TRBD2. Per germline, CDR1 SGDLS and CDR2 YYNGEE. With V trimmed by 7 bases and J by 2 bases, 9 bases remained unmatched. This CDR3 spans 15 amino acids.

The chain combines TRBV5-1 with TRBJ1-1, with 11 bases lining up with TRBD1. Germline CDR1 is SGHRS and CDR2 is YFSETQ. The CDR3 has 15 amino acids. The V segment lost 3 bases and the J segment 4 bases; nucleotides outside the gene matches: 5. CDR3 amino acids: CASSSGTGGRTEAFF. Here the CDR3 DNA reads TGCGCCAGCAGCTCCGGGACAGGGGGTCGCACTGAAGCTTTCTTT.

The chain links TRBV20-1 to TRBJ2-3; 8 positions agree with TRBD2. This CDR3 spans 15 amino acids. Germline V gene lookup returns CDR1 DFQATT and CDR2 SNEGSKA (reference sequence). V lost 0 bases and J lost 6; bases outside the gene matches: 8. This CDR3 is CSARDRGAGADTQYF. Written as DNA, the CDR3 is TGCAGTGCTAGAGATAGGGGAGCGGGAGCGGATACGCAGTATTTT.

The V gene is TRBV5-1, the J gene TRBJ2-5; 8 bases line up with TRBD1. The CDR3 length is 15 residues. The junction had 5 bases not matched to a gene; V was cut back by 1 base and J by 3 bases. Per germline, CDR1 SGHRS and CDR2 YFSETQ. Here the CDR3 reads CASSLYGTGEETQYF. The CDR3 DNA reads TGCGCCAGCAGCTTGTACGGGACAGGAGAAGAGACCCAGTACTTC.

This chain links TRBV20-1 with TRBJ2-4; D gene uncertain. Germline V gene sequence: CDR1 DFQATT, CDR2 SNEGSKA (reference sequence). The CDR3 runs to 12 residues. Trimming left V 6 bases short and J 7 bases short, with 13 bases between. The CDR3 loop reads CSAWAERNIQYF. Here the CDR3 DNA reads TGCAGTGCCTGGGCCGAACGGAACATTCAGTACTTC.